This is a list of T cell receptor beta chains from one sample in a study of CD8 T cells in ankylosing spondylitis. TCRdb passed the 5' RACE reads through MiXCR, listing each CDR3 protein once. Here the sample spans about 210,000 distinct CDR3 sequences, about 6.7% being singletons. The sequenced sample was blood, either unsorted or a sorted T cell fraction (not recorded which). The receptors derive from a male donor with ankylosing spondylitis. CDR3s include the opening cysteine and the closing phenylalanine or tryptophan. The D gene is left open where the match is weak. Not all rows give a size; the values are once, few, many and, for expanded clones, a class.

clone_size j_call v_call d_call cdr3_nt cdr3_aa
many TRBJ2-1 TRBV4-3 NA TGCGCCAGCAGCCTGGATCCCGAGGAAGAGCAGTTCTTC CASSLDPEEEQFF
many TRBJ2-5 TRBV29-1 TRBD1 TGCAGCGTCGCAACAGGGGGCCCAGAGACCCAGTACTTC CSVATGGPETQYF
NA TRBJ2-2 TRBV30 NA TGTGCCTGGATAAAGGATACCGGGGAGCTGTTTTTT CAWIKDTGELFF
many TRBJ2-1 TRBV5-1 NA TGCGCCAGCAGCCCTGGAGGACGAGAGCAGTTCTTC CASSPGGREQFF
many TRBJ2-7 TRBV20-1 NA TGCAGTGCACCGGGACACCAGTACTACGAGCAGTACTTC CSAPGHQYYEQYF
many TRBJ2-7 TRBV25-1 TRBD2 TGTGCCAGCTTTACCACTAGCGGGAGCTCCTACGAGCAGTACTTC CASFTTSGSSYEQYF
many TRBJ2-5 TRBV21-1 NA TGTGCCAGCAGCAAAGTATCATTCCGGGACCCTCAAGAGACCCAGTACTTC CASSKVSFRDPQETQYF
many TRBJ2-7 TRBV11-1 NA TGTGCCAGCAGCTTCCGCGAGGCTTCCTACGAGCAGTACTTC CASSFREASYEQYF
few TRBJ2-7 TRBV5-1 NA TGCGCCAGCAGCTTGGATGCGGGACTCGCCCCCGACGAGCAGTACTTC CASSLDAGLAPDEQYF
few TRBJ2-7 TRBV28 TRBD1 TGTGCCAGCAGTATACAGGGGAGCGGCTACGAGCAGTACTTC CASSIQGSGYEQYF
many TRBJ1-3 TRBV20-1 TRBD1 TGCAGTGCTAGGAATGTCGGGACAGGGGCGCCTGGAAACACCATATATTTT CSARNVGTGAPGNTIYF
NA TRBJ1-5 TRBV19 NA TGTGCCAGTAGTATCCTCCGGGACGGAGGAAATCAGCCCCAGCATTTT CASSILRDGGNQPQHF
many TRBJ2-4 TRBV24-1 NA TGTGCCACCAGTGGAAGGCGGACCTCTTCCCCTCAGTACTTC CATSGRRTSSPQYF
many TRBJ2-3 TRBV20-1 TRBD2 TGCAGTGCTCCCTGGGCTAGCGGGTTCACAGATACGCAGTATTTT CSAPWASGFTDTQYF
many TRBJ1-1 TRBV7-9 TRBD1 TGTGCCAGCAGCTTGACAGGGGGCTTGGTGAACACTGAAGCTTTCTTT CASSLTGGLVNTEAFF
many TRBJ2-5 TRBV6-1 NA TGTGCCAGCAGTACCTGGACAGAACAAGAGACCCAGTACTTC CASSTWTEQETQYF
many TRBJ1-1 TRBV3-1 NA TGTGCCAGCAGCGACAGTTTGGCGATTGAAGCTTTCTTT CASSDSLAIEAFF
many TRBJ2-3 TRBV4-2 NA TGTGCCAGCAGCCCCACGTTGGGAGATACGCAGTATTTT CASSPTLGDTQYF
NA TRBJ2-7 TRBV13 NA TGTGCCAGCAGCCCCTCAGGCGGGGTCAACGAGCAGTACTTC CASSPSGGVNEQYF
few TRBJ2-7 TRBV10-3 NA TGTGCCATCAGTGCCCGGAACACTCCCTACGAGCAGTACTTC CAISARNTPYEQYF
few TRBJ1-5 TRBV20-1 NA TGCAGTGCAGGGAGCCCCCAGCCCCAGCATTTT CSAGSPQPQHF
many TRBJ2-7 TRBV20-1 NA TGCAGTGCTACCTTGACTAGATCCTACGAGCAGTACTTC CSATLTRSYEQYF
NA TRBJ1-1 TRBV28 TRBD1 TGTGCCAGCAGTTTCACCAGGACAGGGAAAGCTTTCTTT CASSFTRTGKAFF
many TRBJ2-3 TRBV19 NA TGTGCCAGTAGTATCTGGCGGACAGATACGCAGTATTTT CASSIWRTDTQYF
many TRBJ2-7 TRBV5-1 NA TGCGCCAGCAGCTTGCTCCAGGGCTCCTACGAGCAGTACTTC CASSLLQGSYEQYF
many TRBJ2-5 TRBV6-5 NA TGTGCCAGCAGTTACAGAGTAGGCCGGCGGGAGACCCAGTACTTC CASSYRVGRRETQYF
many TRBJ2-4 TRBV12-3/TRBV12-4 TRBD2 TGTGCCAGCAGTTTAGCGGGGGGGAACATTCAGTACTTC CASSLAGGNIQYF
many TRBJ2-2 TRBV28 TRBD1 TGTGCCAGCAGTTCCAGGGGGACCGGGGAGCTGTTTTTT CASSSRGTGELFF
many TRBJ2-7 TRBV4-3 TRBD1 TGCGCCAGCAGCCAAGCGGGACAGACCTACGAGCAGTACTTC CASSQAGQTYEQYF
NA TRBJ2-1 TRBV19 NA TGTGCCAGTAGTGTTAGCGTGGTTGTGGTCAATGAGCAGTTCTTC CASSVSVVVVNEQFF
many TRBJ2-1 TRBV28 TRBD2 TGTGCCAGCAGTTCCCGGAGTAGCGGGAGTGGGAATGAGCAGTTCTTC CASSSRSSGSGNEQFF
many TRBJ1-1 TRBV7-9 NA TGTGCCAGCGGGGGGCAGATTGAAGCTTTCTTT CASGGQIEAFF
NA TRBJ2-3 TRBV7-9 NA TGTGCCAGCAGCTTACTGTTGGGGCCTGATAGGCAGTATTTT CASSLLLGPDRQYF
NA TRBJ2-7 TRBV7-2 TRBD2 TGTGCCAGCAGCAAAGGGACTAGCTACGAGCAGTACTTC CASSKGTSYEQYF
many TRBJ1-1 TRBV6-1 NA TGTGCCAGCAGTGAACAGGGGCCACCTGAAGCTTTCTTT CASSEQGPPEAFF
few TRBJ2-3 TRBV9 TRBD2 TGTGCCAGCAGCGTAGCAGATTGGCGGGAGGTACCCACAGATACGCAGTATTTT CASSVADWREVPTDTQYF
few TRBJ2-7 TRBV14 NA TGTGCCAGCAGCCGCGGGGCAGGAGGCGTAGCCGTAAGCTCCTACGAGCAGTACTTC CASSRGAGGVAVSSYEQYF
many TRBJ2-4 TRBV5-1 NA TGCGCCAGCAGCTTAGGGGCGACGGCCAAAAACATTCAGTACTTC CASSLGATAKNIQYF
few TRBJ2-1 TRBV30 NA TGTGCCTGGAGTGTGCCAGGCTCCTACAATGAGCAGTTCTTC CAWSVPGSYNEQFF
NA TRBJ1-6 TRBV4-3 NA TGCGCCAGCAGCCAGGGGGGCTCCTATAATTCACCCCTCCACTTT CASSQGGSYNSPLHF
NA TRBJ1-5 TRBV6-1 NA TGTGCCAGCAGTGAGTCGGTTGCGGTCCAGCCCCAGCATTTT CASSESVAVQPQHF
NA TRBJ2-5 TRBV7-9 TRBD2 TGTGCCAGCAGCTCCCTAGCGGGAGCGAGGGAGACCCAGTACTTC CASSSLAGARETQYF
many TRBJ1-5 TRBV29-1 NA TGCAGCGTTGGTCCGGGAACGAATCAGCCCCAGCATTTT CSVGPGTNQPQHF
many TRBJ2-2 TRBV9 NA TGTGCCAGCAGGAATGGCGGACAGTCGAACACCGGGGAGCTGTTTTTT CASRNGGQSNTGELFF
many TRBJ2-1 TRBV7-9 TRBD1 TGTGCCAGCAGCCCAAAGGACAGGGGGCAGTTCTTC CASSPKDRGQFF
many TRBJ2-3 TRBV27 TRBD1 TGTGCCAGCAGCTTCCGGACAGGTTATACGCAGTATTTT CASSFRTGYTQYF
many TRBJ2-1 TRBV7-9 TRBD2 TGTGCCAGCAGCTTGGCGGGAGGGCCGGTATATGAGCAGTTCTTC CASSLAGGPVYEQFF
many TRBJ1-2 TRBV7-9 NA TGTGCCAGCAGCTTAGGGAACTATGGCTACACCTTC CASSLGNYGYTF
many TRBJ2-7 TRBV7-9 TRBD1 TGTGCCAGCAGCAAAGGGACAGGGGGAGACTACGAGCAGTACTTC CASSKGTGGDYEQYF
NA TRBJ2-5 TRBV5-1 NA TGCGCCAGCAGCTGGGCAGTCCAAGAGACCCAGTACTTC CASSWAVQETQYF
NA TRBJ1-1 TRBV7-9 NA TGTGCCAGCGGCCGCGACACTGAAGCTTTCTTT CASGRDTEAFF